This T cell receptor (beta chain) was sequenced for a study of blood T cell repertoires in COVID-19 (dated by TCRdb to 2020 to 2022). With regard to the full study: Collaborator samples came from the United States, Italy and Spain and covered acute and convalescent phases of COVID-19. The prospective study material was composed of cDNA or gDNA derived from T cells, B-cell-depleted T cells, or PBMCs. The dataset comprised deeply sampled blood TCRbeta repertoires from subjects exposed to, actively infected with, or recovered from COVID-19. The repertoires were made available in a free public database intended to serve as a resource for research on the immune response to SARS-CoV-2. Samples were obtained from the ongoing ImmuneRACE study (first 160 participants) and from over a thousand subjects provided by 6 global collaborators. The sample metadata nearly always contained a de-identified subject ID, COVID-19 status, age in years and sex. Where available, HLA class I and class II types were taken from metadata supplied by the sample provider and were not determined by assay-based typing.

On this clone: This receptor's antigen is unknown. The input lacks base qualities; no much larger clone sits a single base away.

Participants in the prospective study were enrolled through a virtual design, were aged roughly 18 to 90 years, and lived in 24 United States geographic areas. In the prospective study, participants were assigned to cohorts based on the clinical history participants reported in a screening survey and a study questionnaire. Recovered participants in ImmuneRACE Cohort 3 were defined by two consecutive negative NP/OP PCR tests, clearance by a healthcare professional, or resolution of symptoms. In the prospective study, mobile phlebotomists collected whole blood, serum and a nasopharyngeal or oropharyngeal swab from each participant. Additional blood draws and questionnaires over an approximately 2-month period could optionally be provided by prospective study participants. Prospective study blood samples were shipped either frozen or at room temperature before DNA extraction. V is reduced by 3 bases and J by 0 bases, leaving a spacing of 3 bases between them. CDR1 LGHDT and CDR2 YNNKEL are derived from the germline V gene (reference sequence). Taken from cysteine to phenylalanine, the CDR3 has 14 residues. Kept here is only the CDR3 DNA, which spans 42 bases and is read in frame from base 1.

TCRbeta CDR3 regions were amplified from genomic DNA by means of the immunoSEQ Assay, a bias-controlled multiplex PCR. In the paper's pipeline: Nucleated cell counts per sample were estimated from amplification of reference gene primers within the assay. To quantify the absolute abundance of each unique TCRbeta CDR3 rearrangement, sequence reads were collapsed and filtered. For each sample, productive Simpson clonality was calculated by taking the square root of Simpson's diversity index across productive rearrangements. The table comes from immuneACCESS by way of TCRdb, which keeps in-frame sequences with V and J called. Part of the clones is missing from these tables; in studies checked, under half for an unresolved V gene and the rest for unknown reasons. V, J and clone size are taken as reported in that table, and D and trimming were inferred from the DNA itself. The sample records about 390,000 clones, about 86% of which are singletons. The ten largest clones add up to roughly 9.4% of the sample.

Overall study outcomes, separate from this receptor: The quantity of clinical and demographic metadata differed by source and by participant and was supplied without curation.

Recombination linked TRBV3-1 (or the pseudogene TRBV3-2) to TRBJ2-6, with the D segment identity uncertain. The receptor comes from a woman aged 45-65 years who had recovered from COVID-19. Source material: PBMCs or T cells enriched from blood (not recorded which). The encoded CDR3 is CASSQSSGANVLTF. The DNA reads as follows: TGTGCCAGCAGCCAGAGCTCTGGGGCCAACGTCCTGACTTTC.